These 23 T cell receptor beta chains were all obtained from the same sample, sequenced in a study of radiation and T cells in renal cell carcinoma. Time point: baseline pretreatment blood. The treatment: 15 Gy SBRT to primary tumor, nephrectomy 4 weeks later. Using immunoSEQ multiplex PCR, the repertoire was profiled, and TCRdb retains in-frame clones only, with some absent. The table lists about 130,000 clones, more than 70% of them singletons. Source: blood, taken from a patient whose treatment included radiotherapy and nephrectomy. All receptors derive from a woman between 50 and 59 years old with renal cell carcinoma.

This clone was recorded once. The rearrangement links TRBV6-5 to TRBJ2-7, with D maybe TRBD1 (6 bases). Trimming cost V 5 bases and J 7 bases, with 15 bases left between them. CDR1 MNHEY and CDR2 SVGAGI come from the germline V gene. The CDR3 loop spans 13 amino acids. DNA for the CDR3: TGTGCCAGCAGTACCGGACAGACTTTAGAGCAGTACTTC. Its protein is CASSTGQTLEQYF.

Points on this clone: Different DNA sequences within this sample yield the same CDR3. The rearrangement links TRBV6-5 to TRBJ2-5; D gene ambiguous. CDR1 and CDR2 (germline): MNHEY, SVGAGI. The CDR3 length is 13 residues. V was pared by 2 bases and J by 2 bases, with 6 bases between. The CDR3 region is CASSYGQQETQYF. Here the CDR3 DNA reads TGTGCCAGCAGTTACGGGCAGCAAGAGACCCAGTACTTC.

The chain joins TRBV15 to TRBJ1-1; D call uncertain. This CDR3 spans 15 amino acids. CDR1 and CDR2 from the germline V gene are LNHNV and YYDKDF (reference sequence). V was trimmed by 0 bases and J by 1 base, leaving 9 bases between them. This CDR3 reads CATSRDLTENTEAFF. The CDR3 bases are TGTGCCACCAGCAGAGATTTAACGGAGAACACTGAAGCTTTCTTT.

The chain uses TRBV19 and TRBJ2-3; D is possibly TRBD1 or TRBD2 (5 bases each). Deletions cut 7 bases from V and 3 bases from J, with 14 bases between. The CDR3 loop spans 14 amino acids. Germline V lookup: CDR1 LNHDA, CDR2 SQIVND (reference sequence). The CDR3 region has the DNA TGTGCCAGTAACACCGGGACCCCGACAGATACGCAGTATTTT. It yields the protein CASNTGTPTDTQYF.

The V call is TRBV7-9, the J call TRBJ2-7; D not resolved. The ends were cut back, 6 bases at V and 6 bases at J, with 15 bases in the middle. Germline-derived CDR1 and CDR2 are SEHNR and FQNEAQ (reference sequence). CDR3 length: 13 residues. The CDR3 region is CASSPYGRGEQYF. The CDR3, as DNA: TGTGCCAGCAGTCCCTACGGGCGCGGCGAGCAGTACTTC.

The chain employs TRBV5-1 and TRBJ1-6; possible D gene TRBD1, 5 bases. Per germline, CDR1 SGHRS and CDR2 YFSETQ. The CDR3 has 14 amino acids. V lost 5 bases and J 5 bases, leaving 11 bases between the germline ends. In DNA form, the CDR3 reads TGCGCCAGCAGTATGTCGGGGGATAATTCACCCCTCCACTTT. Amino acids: CASSMSGDNSPLHF.

CDR3 coding DNA: TGTGCCAGTAGCCCTAGGGGGAGAGGGGTATATGAAAAACTGTTTTTT. It encodes CASSPRGRGVYEKLFF. The chain recombines TRBV19 with TRBJ1-4, with D perhaps TRBD1 (6 bases). Germline V gene sequence: CDR1 LNHDA, CDR2 SQIVND (reference sequence). The CDR3 contains 16 residues. V was pared by 6 bases and J by 6 bases, with 20 bases between.

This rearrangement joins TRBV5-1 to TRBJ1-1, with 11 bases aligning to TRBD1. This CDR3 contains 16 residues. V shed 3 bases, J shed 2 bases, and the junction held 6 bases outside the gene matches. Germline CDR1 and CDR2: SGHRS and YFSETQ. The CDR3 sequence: CASSSDRGLSNTEAFF. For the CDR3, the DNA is TGCGCCAGCAGCTCGGACAGGGGGCTCTCAAACACTGAAGCTTTCTTT.

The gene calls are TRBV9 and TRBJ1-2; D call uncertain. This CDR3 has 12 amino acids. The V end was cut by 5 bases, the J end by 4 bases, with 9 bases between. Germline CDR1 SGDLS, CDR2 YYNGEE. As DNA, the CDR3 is TGTGCCAGCAGAGAACCACCCTATGGCTACACCTTC. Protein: CASREPPYGYTF.

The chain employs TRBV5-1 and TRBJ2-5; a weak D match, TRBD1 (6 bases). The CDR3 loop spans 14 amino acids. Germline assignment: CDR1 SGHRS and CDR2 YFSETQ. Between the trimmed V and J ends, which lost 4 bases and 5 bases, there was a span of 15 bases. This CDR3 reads CASSTGQSGETQYF. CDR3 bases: TGCGCCAGCAGCACCGGACAGTCGGGGGAGACCCAGTACTTC.

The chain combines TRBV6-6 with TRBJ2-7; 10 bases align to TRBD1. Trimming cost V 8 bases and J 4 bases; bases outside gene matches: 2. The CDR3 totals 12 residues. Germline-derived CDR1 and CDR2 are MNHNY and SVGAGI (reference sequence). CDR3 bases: TGTGCCAGCGGGACAGGGGTGTACGAGCAGTACTTC. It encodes CASGTGVYEQYF.

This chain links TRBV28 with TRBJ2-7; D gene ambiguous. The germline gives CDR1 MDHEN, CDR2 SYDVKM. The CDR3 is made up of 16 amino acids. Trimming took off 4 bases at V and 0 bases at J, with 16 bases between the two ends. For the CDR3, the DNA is TGTGCCAGCAGTTCCAATAGGGCCCCCAGCTCCTACGAGCAGTACTTC. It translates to CASSSNRAPSSYEQYF.

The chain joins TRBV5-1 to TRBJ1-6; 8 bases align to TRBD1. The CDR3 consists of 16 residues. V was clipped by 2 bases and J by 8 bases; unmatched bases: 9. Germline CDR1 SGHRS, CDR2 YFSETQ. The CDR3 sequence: CASSFIPGQDYSPLHF. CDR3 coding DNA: TGCGCCAGCAGCTTTATACCGGGACAGGATTATTCACCCCTCCACTTT.

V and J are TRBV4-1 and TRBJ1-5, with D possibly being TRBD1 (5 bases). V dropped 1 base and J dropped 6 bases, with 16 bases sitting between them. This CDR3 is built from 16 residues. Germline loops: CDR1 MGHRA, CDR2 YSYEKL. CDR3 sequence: CASSQGAAGLGQPQHF. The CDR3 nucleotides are TGCGCCAGCAGCCAAGGGGCGGCAGGGCTCGGTCAGCCCCAGCATTTT.

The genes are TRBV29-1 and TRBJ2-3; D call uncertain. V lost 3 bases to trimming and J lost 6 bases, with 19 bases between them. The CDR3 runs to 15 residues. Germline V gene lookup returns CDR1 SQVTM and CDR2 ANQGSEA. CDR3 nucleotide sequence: TGCAGCGTTGAGCTGGCGAGTCGGTACGATGATACGCAGTATTTT. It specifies CSVELASRYDDTQYF.

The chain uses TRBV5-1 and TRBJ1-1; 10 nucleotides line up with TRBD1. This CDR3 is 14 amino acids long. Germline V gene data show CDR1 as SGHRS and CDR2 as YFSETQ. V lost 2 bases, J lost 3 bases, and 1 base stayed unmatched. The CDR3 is CASSFGQGDTEAFF. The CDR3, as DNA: TGCGCCAGCAGCTTTGGACAGGGGGACACTGAAGCTTTCTTT.

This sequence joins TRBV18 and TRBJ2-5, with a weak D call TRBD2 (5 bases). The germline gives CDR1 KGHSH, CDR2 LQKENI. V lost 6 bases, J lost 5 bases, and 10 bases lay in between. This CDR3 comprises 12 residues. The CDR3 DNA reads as TGTGCCAGCTCCCTGGGGAGCGAGACCCAGTACTTC. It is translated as CASSLGSETQYF.

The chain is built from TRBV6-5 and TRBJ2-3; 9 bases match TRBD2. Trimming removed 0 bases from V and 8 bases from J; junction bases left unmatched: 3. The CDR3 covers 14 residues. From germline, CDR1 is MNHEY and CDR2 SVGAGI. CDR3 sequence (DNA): TGTGCCAGCAGTTACTCGTTTAGCGGGGGTACGCAGTATTTT. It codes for CASSYSFSGGTQYF.

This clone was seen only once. CDR3 sequence reads: CASSLFSGPHQPQHF. The DNA for the CDR3 is TGTGCCAGCAGCTTGTTTTCAGGGCCCCATCAGCCCCAGCATTTT. The chain carries TRBV7-8 and TRBJ1-5, with D possibly being TRBD1 (5 bases). The germline V gene encodes CDR1 SGHVS and CDR2 FQNEAQ. V lost 3 bases to trimming and J lost 5 bases, with 14 bases between them. The CDR3 length is 15 residues.

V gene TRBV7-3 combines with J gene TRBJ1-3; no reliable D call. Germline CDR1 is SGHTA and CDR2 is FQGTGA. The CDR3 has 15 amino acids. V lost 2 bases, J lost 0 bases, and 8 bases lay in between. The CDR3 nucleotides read TGTGCCAGCAGCTTACAGGAGTACTCTGGAAACACCATATATTTT. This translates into CASSLQEYSGNTIYF.

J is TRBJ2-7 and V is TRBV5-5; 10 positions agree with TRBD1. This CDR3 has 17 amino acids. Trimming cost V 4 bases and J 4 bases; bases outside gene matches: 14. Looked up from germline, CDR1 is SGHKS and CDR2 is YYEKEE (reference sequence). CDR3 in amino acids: CASSKGTGVSDNYEQYF. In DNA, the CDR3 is TGTGCCAGCAGCAAAGGGACAGGGGTGTCCGATAATTACGAGCAGTACTTC.

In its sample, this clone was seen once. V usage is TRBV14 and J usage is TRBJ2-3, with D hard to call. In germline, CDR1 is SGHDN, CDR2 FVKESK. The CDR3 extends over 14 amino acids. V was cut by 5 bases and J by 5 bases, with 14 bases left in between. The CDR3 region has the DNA TGTGCCAGCAGCATGATGGGTGGGGAAGATACGCAGTATTTT. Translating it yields CASSMMGGEDTQYF. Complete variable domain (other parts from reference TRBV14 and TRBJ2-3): EAGVTQFPSHSVIEKGQTVTLRCDPISGHDNLYWYRRVMGKEIKFLLHFVKESKQDESGMPNNRFLAERTGGTYSTLKVQPAELEDSGVYFCASSMMGGEDTQYFGPGTRLTVL.

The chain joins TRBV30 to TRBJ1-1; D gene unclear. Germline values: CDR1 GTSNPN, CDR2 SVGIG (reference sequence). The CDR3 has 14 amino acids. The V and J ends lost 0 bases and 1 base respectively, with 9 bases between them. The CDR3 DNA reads TGTGCCTGGAGTGTATTGACCTCGAACACTGAAGCTTTCTTT. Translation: CAWSVLTSNTEAFF.